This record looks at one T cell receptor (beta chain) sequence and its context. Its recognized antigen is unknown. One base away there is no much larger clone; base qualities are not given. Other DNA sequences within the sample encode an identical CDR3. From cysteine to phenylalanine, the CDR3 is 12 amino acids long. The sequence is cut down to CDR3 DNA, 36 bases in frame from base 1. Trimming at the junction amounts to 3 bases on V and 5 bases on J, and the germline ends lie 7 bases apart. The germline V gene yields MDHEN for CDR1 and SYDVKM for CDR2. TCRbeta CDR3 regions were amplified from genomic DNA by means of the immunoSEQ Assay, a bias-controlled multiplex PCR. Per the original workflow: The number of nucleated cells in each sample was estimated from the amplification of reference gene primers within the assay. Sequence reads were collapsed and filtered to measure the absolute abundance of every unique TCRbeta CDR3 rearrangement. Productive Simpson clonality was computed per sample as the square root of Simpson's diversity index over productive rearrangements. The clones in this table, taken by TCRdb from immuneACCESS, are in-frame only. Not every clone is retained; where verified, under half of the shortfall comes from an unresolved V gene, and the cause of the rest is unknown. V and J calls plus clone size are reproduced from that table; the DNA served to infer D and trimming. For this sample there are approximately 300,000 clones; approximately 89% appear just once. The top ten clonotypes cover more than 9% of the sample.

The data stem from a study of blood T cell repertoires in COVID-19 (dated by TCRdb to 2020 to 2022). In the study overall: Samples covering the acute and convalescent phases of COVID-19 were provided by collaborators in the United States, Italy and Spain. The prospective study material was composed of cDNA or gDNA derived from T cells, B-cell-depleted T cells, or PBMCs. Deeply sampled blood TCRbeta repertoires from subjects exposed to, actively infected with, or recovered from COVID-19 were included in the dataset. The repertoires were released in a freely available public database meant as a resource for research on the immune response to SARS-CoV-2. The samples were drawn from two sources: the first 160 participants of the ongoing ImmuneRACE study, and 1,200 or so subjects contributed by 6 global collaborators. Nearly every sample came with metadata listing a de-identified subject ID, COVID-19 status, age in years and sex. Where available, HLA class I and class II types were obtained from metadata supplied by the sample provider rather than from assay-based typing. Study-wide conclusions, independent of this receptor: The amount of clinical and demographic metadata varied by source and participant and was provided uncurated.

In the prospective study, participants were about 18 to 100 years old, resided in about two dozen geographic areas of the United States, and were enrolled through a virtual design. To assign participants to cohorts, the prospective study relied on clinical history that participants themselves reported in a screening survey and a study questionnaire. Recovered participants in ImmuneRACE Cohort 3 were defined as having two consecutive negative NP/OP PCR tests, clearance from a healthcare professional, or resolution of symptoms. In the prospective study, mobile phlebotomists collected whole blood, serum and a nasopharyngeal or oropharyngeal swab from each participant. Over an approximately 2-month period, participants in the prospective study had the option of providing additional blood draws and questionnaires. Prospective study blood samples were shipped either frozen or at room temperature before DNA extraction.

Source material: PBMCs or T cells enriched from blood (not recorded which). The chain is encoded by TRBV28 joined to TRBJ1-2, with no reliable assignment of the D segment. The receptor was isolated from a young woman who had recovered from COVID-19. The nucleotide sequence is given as TGTGCCAGCAGTTTGAGGTCGTATGGCTACACCTTC. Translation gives CASSLRSYGYTF.